Described below is a single TCR beta chain sequence and its context. The specificity of this receptor is unknown. There are no base qualities to consult, and no much larger clone falls within one base. The data were taken from a study (dated by TCRdb to between 2020 and 2023). Results the study describes overall, beyond this receptor: According to the authors, more investigation is needed, including longitudinal sampling and evaluation of a control group.

PBMCs were separated from peripheral blood, and TCR beta sequencing was performed on genomic DNA obtained from unsorted PBMCs. Survey-level sequencing on the immunoSEQ platform was used to profile TCR beta chain repertoires. Per the authors' processing: Repertoire diversity was measured with the inverse Simpson index, and CDR3 amino acid length spectratypes and V-J pairing frequencies were compared. Clonotypes specific to SARS-CoV-2, CMV, influenza A and EBV were annotated by matching TCR beta CDR3 sequences against VDJdb. Sourced from immuneACCESS, this table was stored by TCRdb with only in-frame sequences that have V and J called. A share of the clones is absent; for the studies checked, an unresolved V gene accounts for under half, and the remainder has no known explanation. The V and J calls and clone size are taken from that table; D and trimming were inferred from the DNA. The table for this sample lists under 65,000 clones; 85% to 95% of them were counted only once. The ten biggest clones cover over 8.5% of the sample.

The clonotype originates from a man in his forties or fifties with rheumatoid arthritis. Sequencing was done on a sample of PBMCs.

The CDR3 sequence is CASSPDGNYGYTF. Here is the DNA: TGTGCCAGCAGCCCGGACGGGAACTATGGCTACACCTTC. The chain couples TRBV3-1 (or the pseudogene TRBV3-2) to TRBJ1-2, with no D gene named confidently. The CDR3 measures 13 amino acids from cysteine to phenylalanine. The DNA shown is the 39-base CDR3, in frame from base 1. The trim is 4 bases for V and 2 bases for J, with a gap of 8 bases between the germline ends. The germline V gene (reference sequence) provides CDR1 LGHDT and CDR2 YNNKEL.